This TCR beta chain came from a study of shared clonotypes between healthy human individuals. Whole-study context: Per donor, three plates held CD4 naive cells, three held CD4 memory, two held CD8 naive and one held CD8 memory.

The CDR3 spans 15 residues. Germline V gene data show CDR1 as SGHNT and CDR2 as YYREEE (reference sequence). Between the trimmed V and J ends, which lost 2 bases and 0 bases, there was a span of 9 bases. Turning to this clone: In the same sample, other DNA sequences code for this CDR3.

Sequencing was performed with immunoSEQ multiplex PCR; in TCRdb, only in-frame clones are kept and a portion is missing. The sample includes some 2,100,000 clones, more than 90% of them seen just once. Sample: naive CD4+ T cells sorted from blood. Stated subset: CD45RA+ positively selected. The clonotype comes from a man younger than 30 in good health. V is TRBV5-4 and J is TRBJ1-5; D call uncertain. The CDR3 coding sequence is TGTGCCAGCAGCTTAGACGGGTATAGCAATCAGCCCCAGCATTTT. Amino acids: CASSLDGYSNQPQHF.